The rows below give T cell receptor beta chains drawn from one sample of a study of blood T cells in healthy people across ages. TCRdb re-derived calls from the 5' RACE reads in MiXCR, one entry per CDR3 protein. Among over 600,000 distinct CDR3 sequences listed, about half were seen once. Sequenced material: blood. The source of these receptors is an elderly man in good health. Both conserved end residues are part of each CDR3. The order of the fields is V gene, J gene, clone size, D gene, CDR3 DNA, CDR3 protein. D genes are given only for firm matches. The size of a clone is reported for some rows only, either as once, few or many, or as a class for expanded clones.

v_call: TRBV20-1; j_call: TRBJ2-7; clone_size: few; d_call: NA; cdr3_nt: TGCAGTGCTGGGGGGACCGACCCCTCCTACGAGCAGTACTTC; cdr3_aa: CSAGGTDPSYEQYF
v_call: TRBV28; j_call: TRBJ2-3; clone_size: few; d_call: TRBD2; cdr3_nt: TGTGCCAGCAGTTCCCGCTTTGGGGGGAGGGCCACAGATACGCAGTATTTT; cdr3_aa: CASSSRFGGRATDTQYF
v_call: TRBV28; j_call: TRBJ1-5; clone_size: NA; d_call: TRBD1; cdr3_nt: TGTGCCAGCAGTCCTAGGCGGACAGGGGTGCAGCCCCAGCATTTT; cdr3_aa: CASSPRRTGVQPQHF
v_call: TRBV7-9; j_call: TRBJ2-5; clone_size: NA; d_call: NA; cdr3_nt: TGTGCCACCTCAGGGGAAGAGACCCAGTACTTC; cdr3_aa: CATSGEETQYF
v_call: TRBV28; j_call: TRBJ2-4; clone_size: few; d_call: TRBD1; cdr3_nt: TGTGCCAGCAGCCCTGGGACAGTTAAAAACATTCAGTACTTC; cdr3_aa: CASSPGTVKNIQYF
v_call: TRBV27; j_call: TRBJ2-1; clone_size: NA; d_call: TRBD2; cdr3_nt: TGTGCCAGCAGTTACCCTACGACTAGCGGCTCCTACAATGAGCAGTTCTTC; cdr3_aa: CASSYPTTSGSYNEQFF
v_call: TRBV24-1; j_call: TRBJ1-5; clone_size: NA; d_call: NA; cdr3_nt: TGTGCCACCAGGGACCCAGGCAATCAGCCCCAGCATTTT; cdr3_aa: CATRDPGNQPQHF
v_call: TRBV24-1; j_call: TRBJ2-2; clone_size: few; d_call: NA; cdr3_nt: TGTGCCACCAGTGATGCTCCATCCACCGGGGAGCTGTTTTTT; cdr3_aa: CATSDAPSTGELFF
v_call: TRBV6-5; j_call: TRBJ1-5; clone_size: NA; d_call: TRBD1; cdr3_nt: TGTGCCAGCAGTACCGACAGGGGGGGTCATCAGCCCCAGCATTTT; cdr3_aa: CASSTDRGGHQPQHF
v_call: TRBV5-5; j_call: TRBJ2-1; clone_size: NA; d_call: NA; cdr3_nt: TGTGCCAGCAGCCCAGGCTACTCCTACAATGAGCAGTTCTTC; cdr3_aa: CASSPGYSYNEQFF
v_call: TRBV20-1; j_call: TRBJ2-7; clone_size: NA; d_call: NA; cdr3_nt: TGCAGTGCTAGAGATAAGAGACAGGCCTACGAGCAGTACTTC; cdr3_aa: CSARDKRQAYEQYF
v_call: TRBV2; j_call: TRBJ1-2; clone_size: NA; d_call: NA; cdr3_nt: TGTGCCAGCAGTGGGGACACTCCTAACTATGGCTACACCTTC; cdr3_aa: CASSGDTPNYGYTF
v_call: TRBV12-3/TRBV12-4; j_call: TRBJ1-5; clone_size: few; d_call: NA; cdr3_nt: TGTGCCAGCAGTTTAGGGGCACAAGTTAATCAGCCCCAGCATTTT; cdr3_aa: CASSLGAQVNQPQHF
v_call: TRBV7-9; j_call: TRBJ1-5; clone_size: NA; d_call: NA; cdr3_nt: TGTGCCAGCAGCGCATCGACGGTCTATCAGCCCCAGCATTTT; cdr3_aa: CASSASTVYQPQHF
v_call: TRBV2; j_call: TRBJ1-2; clone_size: once; d_call: NA; cdr3_nt: TGTGCCAGCAGTGGGAACAGAAGGGGTGGCTACACCTTC; cdr3_aa: CASSGNRRGGYTF
v_call: TRBV6-1; j_call: TRBJ2-7; clone_size: few; d_call: NA; cdr3_nt: TGTGCCAGCAGTGGACAGGCCAACTCCTACGAGCAGTACTTC; cdr3_aa: CASSGQANSYEQYF